Sequencing of this T cell receptor beta chain was carried out in a study of vaccination and CD4 T cells after COVID-19. Study as a whole: Diagnosis preceded the drawing of post-COVID samples by a median around 95 days (range 35 to 161). Overlapping spike peptides of SARS-CoV-2, HCoV-NL63, HCoV-OC43 and HCoV-229E were used, and cells were stimulated with them. Overall study results and limits: Convalescent patients showed a median 86.3% of reactive clones that were seen only post-vaccination.

Cultured CD4+ T-cell DNA underwent Oncomine TCR Beta short-read sequencing. Cultured CD4+ T cells yielded the extracted genomic DNA. TCRdb fed the PCR reads into MiXCR, producing one record per CDR3 protein. The sample carries 20,000 to 25,000 distinct CDR3 sequences, 70% recorded once. V was clipped by 5 bases and J by 5 bases, with 21 bases between them. Germline CDR1 is SGHTA and CDR2 is FQGNSA. The CDR3 sequence is 16 residues long. Treatment in this sample: roughly 10-day PBMC culture with coronavirus spike peptide pools or control peptides (ViraFEST assay). About this clonotype itself: The target antigen is unknown.

The sequencing sample was made of CD4+ T cells from blood, cultured in vitro. The J gene is TRBJ1-1, the V gene TRBV7-2, with D tentatively TRBD1 (6 bases). This receptor was obtained from a human donor who had recovered from COVID-19. For the CDR3, the DNA is TGTGCCAGCAGCCTCCTACCCAGGGGCGCGGGGACTGAAGCTTTCTTT. This codes for CASSLLPRGAGTEAFF. The full variable domain, completed using reference TRBV7-2 and TRBJ1-1, is GAGVSQSPSNKVTEKGKDVELRCDPISGHTALYWYRQSLGQGLEFLIYFQGNSAPDKSGLPSDRFSAERTGGSVSTLTIQRTQQEDSAVYLCASSLLPRGAGTEAFFGQGTRLTVV.